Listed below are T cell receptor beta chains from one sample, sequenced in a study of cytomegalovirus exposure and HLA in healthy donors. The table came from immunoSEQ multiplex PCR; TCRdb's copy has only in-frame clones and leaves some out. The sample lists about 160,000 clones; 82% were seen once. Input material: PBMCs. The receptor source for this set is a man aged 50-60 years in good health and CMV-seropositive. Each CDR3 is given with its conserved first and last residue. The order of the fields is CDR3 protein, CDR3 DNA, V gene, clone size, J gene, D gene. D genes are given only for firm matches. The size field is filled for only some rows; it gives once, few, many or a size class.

CDR3: CASSQGSSTDTQYF
DNA: TGTGCCAGTAGTCAGGGGTCTTCCACAGATACGCAGTATTTT
V: TRBV19
size: .
J: TRBJ2-3
D: .

CDR3: CASSPRLAGISYEQYF
DNA: TGTGCCAGCAGCCCTCGACTAGCGGGCATCTCCTACGAGCAGTACTTC
V: TRBV7-8
size: .
J: TRBJ2-7
D: TRBD2

CDR3: CASSWRDTEAFF
DNA: TGTGCCAGCAGCTGGAGGGACACTGAAGCTTTCTTT
V: TRBV28
size: .
J: TRBJ1-1
D: .

CDR3: CAGRLTGDYGYTF
DNA: TGTGCCGGCCGACTGACAGGGGACTATGGCTACACCTTC
V: TRBV27
size: .
J: TRBJ1-2
D: TRBD1

CDR3: CASSLEINQPQHF
DNA: TGCGCCAGCAGCCTCGAGATCAATCAGCCCCAGCATTTT
V: TRBV4-3
size: .
J: TRBJ1-5
D: .

CDR3: CASSYIAGSTDTQYF
DNA: TGTGCCAGCAGTTACATTGCGGGAAGCACAGATACGCAGTATTTT
V: TRBV6-5
size: .
J: TRBJ2-3
D: .

CDR3: CASSYSPGGFYEQYF
DNA: TGTGCCAGCAGTTACTCGCCGGGGGGGTTCTACGAGCAGTACTTC
V: TRBV6-5
size: .
J: TRBJ2-7
D: TRBD2

CDR3: CASSINRGTGANVLTF
DNA: TGTGCCAGTAGTATAAACAGGGGGACTGGGGCCAACGTCCTGACTTTC
V: TRBV19
size: .
J: TRBJ2-6
D: TRBD1

CDR3: CASSSGGRTDTQYF
DNA: TGTGCCAGCAGTTCCGGGGGGAGGACAGATACGCAGTATTTT
V: TRBV6-1
size: .
J: TRBJ2-3
D: TRBD2

CDR3: CASSQGQYNSPLHF
DNA: TGTGCCAGCAGCCAAGGGCAGTATAATTCACCCCTCCACTTT
V: TRBV4-2
size: .
J: TRBJ1-6
D: .

CDR3: CASSPGVNTGELFF
DNA: TGTGCCAGCAGCCCGGGAGTTAACACCGGGGAGCTGTTTTTT
V: TRBV7-9
size: .
J: TRBJ2-2
D: .

CDR3: CASSGDRNTGELFF
DNA: TGTGCCAGCAGTGGGGACAGAAACACCGGGGAGCTGTTTTTT
V: TRBV5-4
size: once
J: TRBJ2-2
D: TRBD1

CDR3: CASSVDRGRFTEAFF
DNA: TGTGCCAGCAGCGTTGACAGGGGGCGCTTTACTGAAGCTTTCTTT
V: TRBV9
size: .
J: TRBJ1-1
D: TRBD1

CDR3: CASSLRGKETQYF
DNA: TGTGCCAGCAGTTTACGGGGAAAAGAGACCCAGTACTTC
V: TRBV27
size: .
J: TRBJ2-5
D: .

CDR3: CASTLTSWNTGELFF
DNA: TGCGCCAGCACCCTGACTAGCTGGAACACCGGGGAGCTGTTTTTT
V: TRBV5-1
size: .
J: TRBJ2-2
D: TRBD2

CDR3: CASSYRTSGQETQYF
DNA: TGTGCCAGCAGCTACCGGACTAGCGGCCAAGAGACCCAGTACTTC
V: TRBV7-2
size: .
J: TRBJ2-5
D: TRBD2

CDR3: CASSYPDRAIYEQYF
DNA: TGTGCCAGCAGTTACCCGGACAGGGCCATCTACGAGCAGTACTTC
V: TRBV6-6
size: .
J: TRBJ2-7
D: TRBD1

CDR3: CASSTPDRGYEQYF
DNA: TGTGCCAGCAGTACCCCGGACAGGGGCTACGAGCAGTACTTC
V: TRBV28
size: .
J: TRBJ2-7
D: TRBD1

CDR3: CASSDSRDRVGNEQFF
DNA: TGTGCCAGCAGCGACTCCCGGGACAGGGTGGGCAATGAGCAGTTCTTC
V: TRBV9
size: .
J: TRBJ2-1
D: TRBD1

CDR3: CASSQSRGNYEQYF
DNA: TGTGCCAGCAGCCAAAGTAGGGGAAACTACGAGCAGTACTTC
V: TRBV7-2
size: .
J: TRBJ2-7
D: .

CDR3: CASSSTRGGYEQYF
DNA: TGTGCCAGCAGCTCCACTAGAGGAGGGTACGAGCAGTACTTC
V: TRBV7-2
size: .
J: TRBJ2-7
D: .

CDR3: CAGGRTSGVNEQFF
DNA: TGTGCCGGAGGGAGGACTAGCGGGGTGAATGAGCAGTTCTTC
V: TRBV30
size: .
J: TRBJ2-1
D: TRBD2

CDR3: CAWTAGGTNSPPHF
DNA: TGTGCCTGGACCGCGGGAGGGACTAATTCACCCCCCCACTTT
V: TRBV30
size: .
J: TRBJ1-6
D: .

CDR3: CASSGTGGAYGYTF
DNA: TGTGCCAGCAGTGGGACAGGGGGCGCGTATGGCTACACCTTC
V: TRBV2
size: .
J: TRBJ1-2
D: TRBD1

CDR3: CASSRDRAGNQPQHF
DNA: TGTGCCAGCAGCCGAGACAGGGCGGGAAATCAGCCCCAGCATTTT
V: TRBV7-9
size: .
J: TRBJ1-5
D: TRBD1

CDR3: CASNHLVEGSGFF
DNA: TGTGCCAGCAACCATTTGGTGGAGGGGTCGGGTTTCTTT
V: TRBV11-2
size: .
J: TRBJ1-1
D: .

CDR3: CASRTSGRSTDTQYF
DNA: TGTGCCAGCAGAACTAGCGGGAGGAGCACAGATACGCAGTATTTT
V: TRBV4-2
size: .
J: TRBJ2-3
D: TRBD2

CDR3: CASSLLDMRGPTEAFF
DNA: TGCGCCAGCAGCTTGCTTGATATGCGGGGCCCCACTGAAGCTTTCTTT
V: TRBV5-1
size: .
J: TRBJ1-1
D: .

CDR3: CASSLIRYSNQPQHF
DNA: TGTGCCAGCAGTTTAATCAGGTACAGCAATCAGCCCCAGCATTTT
V: TRBV28
size: .
J: TRBJ1-5
D: .

CDR3: CASRISGRENSPLHF
DNA: TGTGCCAGTAGAATTTCTGGACGGGAGAATTCACCCCTCCACTTT
V: TRBV19
size: few
J: TRBJ1-6
D: .

CDR3: CASSLVGVPTDTQYF
DNA: TGTGCCAGCAGCTTAGTGGGAGTTCCCACAGATACGCAGTATTTT
V: TRBV7-6
size: .
J: TRBJ2-3
D: .

CDR3: CASKLTGASYGYTF
DNA: TGTGCCAGCAAGCTGACAGGAGCCTCCTATGGCTACACCTTC
V: TRBV28
size: once
J: TRBJ1-2
D: .

CDR3: CATSTRAGGNQPQHF
DNA: TGTGCCACCAGCACGCGAGCAGGGGGCAATCAGCCCCAGCATTTT
V: TRBV15
size: once
J: TRBJ1-5
D: .

CDR3: CASSEEDTQYF
DNA: TGTGCCAGCTCAGAGGAGGATACGCAGTATTTT
V: TRBV18
size: .
J: TRBJ2-3
D: .

CDR3: CASSQGTGAATIYGYTF
DNA: TGTGCCAGCAGCCAAGGTACAGGGGCGGCGACAATCTATGGCTACACCTTC
V: TRBV4-2
size: .
J: TRBJ1-2
D: TRBD1

CDR3: CASSPNPQGYNEQFF
DNA: TGTGCCAGCAGTCCCAACCCTCAGGGGTACAATGAGCAGTTCTTC
V: TRBV27
size: .
J: TRBJ2-1
D: .

CDR3: CASSVEVSNSGNTIYF
DNA: TGTGCCAGCAGCGTAGAAGTCAGTAATTCTGGAAACACCATATATTTT
V: TRBV9
size: .
J: TRBJ1-3
D: .

CDR3: CASSGWTHQLNYGYTF
DNA: TGTGCCAGCAGTGGCTGGACACACCAATTGAACTATGGCTACACCTTC
V: TRBV2
size: .
J: TRBJ1-2
D: .

CDR3: CASSSGGNQPQHF
DNA: TGTGCCAGCAGTTCGGGGGGCAATCAGCCCCAGCATTTT
V: TRBV6-5
size: .
J: TRBJ1-5
D: .

CDR3: CASSSTGTSAGELFF
DNA: TGCGCCAGCAGCTCTACCGGGACAAGTGCCGGGGAGCTGTTTTTT
V: TRBV5-1
size: .
J: TRBJ2-2
D: .

CDR3: CASSQEGGRGTDTQYF
DNA: TGTGCCAGCAGCCAAGAGGGAGGGAGAGGCACAGATACGCAGTATTTT
V: TRBV5-6
size: once
J: TRBJ2-3
D: TRBD2

CDR3: CASSQDFVAGKTYEQYF
DNA: TGCGCCAGCAGCCAAGATTTTGTAGCGGGAAAAACCTACGAGCAGTACTTC
V: TRBV4-1
size: few
J: TRBJ2-7
D: TRBD2

CDR3: CASGPGLAGSYNEQFF
DNA: TGTGCCAGCGGCCCCGGACTAGCGGGGTCGTACAATGAGCAGTTCTTC
V: TRBV13
size: .
J: TRBJ2-1
D: TRBD2

CDR3: CASSAGLGLAFYNEQFF
DNA: TGTGCCAGCAGCGCGGGCCTGGGACTAGCGTTCTACAATGAGCAGTTCTTC
V: TRBV2
size: .
J: TRBJ2-1
D: TRBD2

CDR3: CASSLNSLYGHTF
DNA: TGTGCCAGCAGTTTAAACAGTCTCTATGGCCACACCTTC
V: TRBV28
size: .
J: TRBJ1-2
D: .

CDR3: CASSASGVSGTEAFF
DNA: TGTGCCAGCAGCGCCTCTGGGGTATCGGGAACTGAAGCTTTCTTT
V: TRBV11-3
size: once
J: TRBJ1-1
D: .

CDR3: CASSSTGGYNQPQHF
DNA: TGTGCCAGCAGCTCGACAGGGGGCTATAATCAGCCCCAGCATTTT
V: TRBV28
size: .
J: TRBJ1-5
D: TRBD1

CDR3: CASSLLLVVGTGELFF
DNA: TGTGCCAGCAGCTTATTGTTAGTTGTTGGCACCGGGGAGCTGTTTTTT
V: TRBV7-9
size: .
J: TRBJ2-2
D: .

CDR3: CASSFAGGNSYEQYF
DNA: TGTGCCAGCAGCTTCGCGGGGGGCAACTCCTACGAGCAGTACTTC
V: TRBV7-3
size: .
J: TRBJ2-7
D: TRBD2

CDR3: CARMGQGSYNEQFF
DNA: TGTGCCCGAATGGGACAGGGGTCATACAATGAGCAGTTCTTC
V: TRBV30
size: once
J: TRBJ2-1
D: TRBD1